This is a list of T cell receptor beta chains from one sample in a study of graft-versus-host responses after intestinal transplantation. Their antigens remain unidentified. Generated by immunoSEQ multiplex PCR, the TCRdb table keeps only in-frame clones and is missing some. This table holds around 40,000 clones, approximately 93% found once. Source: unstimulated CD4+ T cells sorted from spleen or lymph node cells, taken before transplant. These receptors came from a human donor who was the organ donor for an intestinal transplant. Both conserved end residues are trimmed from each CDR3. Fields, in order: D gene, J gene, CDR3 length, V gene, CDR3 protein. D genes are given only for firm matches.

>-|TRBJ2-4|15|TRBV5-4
ASSLVGGGLTKNIQY
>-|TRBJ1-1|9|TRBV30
AWSPITEAF
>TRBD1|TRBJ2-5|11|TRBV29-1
SDRQGGRETQY
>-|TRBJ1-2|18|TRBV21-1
ASIGTQPQIKLGLTYGYT
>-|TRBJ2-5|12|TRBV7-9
ASSLDPLGETQY
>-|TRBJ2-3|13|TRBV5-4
ASSFSLIPTDTQY
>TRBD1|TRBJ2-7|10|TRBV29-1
SGGQGAREQY
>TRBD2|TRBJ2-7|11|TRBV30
AWKSGGAREQY
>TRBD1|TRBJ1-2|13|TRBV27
ASSPRSTGAGGYT
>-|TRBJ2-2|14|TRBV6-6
ASSRYGGPNTGELF
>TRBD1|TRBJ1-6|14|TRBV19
ASSMGTGNLGSPLH
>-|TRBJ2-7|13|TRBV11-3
ASSSRQPYPYEQY
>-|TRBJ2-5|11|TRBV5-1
ASSLGRQETQY
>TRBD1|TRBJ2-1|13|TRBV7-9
ASSQLRDRYNEQF
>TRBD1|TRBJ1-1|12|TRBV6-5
ASSYGQGVSEAF
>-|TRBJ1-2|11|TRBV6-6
ASSYSGSYGYT
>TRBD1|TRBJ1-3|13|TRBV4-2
ASSPGQKSGNTIY
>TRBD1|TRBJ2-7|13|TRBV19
ASASSGTGYYEQY
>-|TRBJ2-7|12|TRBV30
AWSAGGQSYEQY
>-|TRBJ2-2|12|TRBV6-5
ASSTDPVGWELF
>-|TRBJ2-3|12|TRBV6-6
ASRLGPSTDTQY
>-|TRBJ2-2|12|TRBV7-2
ASSLGAGTGELF
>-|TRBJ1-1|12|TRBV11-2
ASSLGGAILEAF
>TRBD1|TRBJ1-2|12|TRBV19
ASSRPGQGSGYT
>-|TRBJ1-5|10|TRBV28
ASRTTNQPQH
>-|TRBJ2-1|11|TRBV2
ASNSRGDNEQF
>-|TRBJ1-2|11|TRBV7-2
ASSSGRFYGYT
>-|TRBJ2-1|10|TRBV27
ASRNQGHEQF
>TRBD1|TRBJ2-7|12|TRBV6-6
ASSLQGSSYEQY
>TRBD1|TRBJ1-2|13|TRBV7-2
ASSYNMQGASGYT
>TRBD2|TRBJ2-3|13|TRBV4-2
ASSQDGGSTDTQY
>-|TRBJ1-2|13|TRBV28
ASSFNRGVSYGYT
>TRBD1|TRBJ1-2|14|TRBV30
AWSVTGTDSNYGYT
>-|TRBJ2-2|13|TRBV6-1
ASFSGRKNTGELF
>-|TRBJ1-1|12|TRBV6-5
ASSYLGGNTEAF
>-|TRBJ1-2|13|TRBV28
ASSLGQPLNYGYT
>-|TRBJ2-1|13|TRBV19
ASTSRDLANNEQF
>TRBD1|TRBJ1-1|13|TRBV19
ASSPRTGMNTEAF
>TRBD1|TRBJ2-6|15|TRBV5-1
ASSRDRSSSGANVLT
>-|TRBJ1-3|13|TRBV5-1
ASRQAGGAGNTIY
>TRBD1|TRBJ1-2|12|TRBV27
ASSLSGQHYGYT
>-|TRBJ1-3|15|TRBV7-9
ASSLRIGDSSGNTIY
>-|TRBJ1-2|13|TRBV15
ATSRDRGSNYGYT
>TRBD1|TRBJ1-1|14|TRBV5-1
ASSFRVSGQGIEAF
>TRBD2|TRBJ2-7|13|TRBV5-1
ASSLGTSGVYEQY
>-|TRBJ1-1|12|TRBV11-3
ASSHRVDDTEAF
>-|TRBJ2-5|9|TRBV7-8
ASSFLETQY
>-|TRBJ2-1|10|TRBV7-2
ASSAAYNEQF
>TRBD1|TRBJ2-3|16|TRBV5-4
ASSLNRGASTSTDTQY
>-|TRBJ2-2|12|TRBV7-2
ASSSQGVTGELF